Below, 17 T cell receptor beta chains from the same sample are listed, as sequenced in a study of cytomegalovirus exposure and HLA in healthy donors. The PCR employed 60 Vbeta primers together with 13 Jbeta primers. Some clones are missing from TCRdb's copy, which holds only in-frame ones; the method was immunoSEQ multiplex PCR. The profile shows around 180,000 clones, roughly 80% of them singletons. The sequenced material came from PBMCs. All receptors come from a young man in good health and CMV-seronegative.

The genes are TRBV28 and TRBJ1-1; 9 nucleotides line up with TRBD1. The CDR3 loop spans 13 amino acids. After removal of 6 bases from V and 5 bases from J, the junction contained 4 bases not matched to a gene. The germline gives CDR1 MDHEN, CDR2 SYDVKM. The DNA of the CDR3 is TGTGCCAGCAGCCCCGACAGGGGGACTGAAGCTTTCTTT. This gives the protein CASSPDRGTEAFF.

In its sample, this clone was seen once. The chain combines TRBV27 with TRBJ1-2, with D perhaps matching TRBD1 (5 bases). The CDR3 is 14 residues long. V lost 0 bases, J lost 4 bases, and 9 bases lay in between. Germline V gives CDR1 MNHEY, CDR2 SMNVEV (reference sequence). The CDR3 bases are TGTGCCAGCAGTTTATCCAGGGTCGGCTATGGCTACACCTTC. This gives the protein CASSLSRVGYGYTF.

Comment on this clone: One junction end does not reproduce the germline sequence, and a read error may be involved. The V call is TRBV7-9, the J call TRBJ2-7; 9 positions agree with TRBD1. This CDR3 region has 16 residues. Germline V CDR1 and CDR2: SEHNR, FQNEAQ (reference sequence). CDR3 in amino acids: CSSSLTAQGASGEQYF. As DNA, the CDR3 is TGTTCCAGCAGCTTAACCGCACAGGGGGCGTCAGGGGAGCAGTACTTC.

Details on this clone: The junction does not match germline at one end; this may be a read error. The V gene is TRBV7-7, the J gene TRBJ2-2; 9 nucleotides line up with TRBD2. CDR1 and CDR2 from the germline V gene are SSHAT and FNYEAQ (reference sequence). The CDR3 consists of 16 residues. The DNA of the CDR3 is TGTGCTAGCAGCCAGGAGCGGGGGGCCTCTACCGGGGAGCTGTTTTTT. It specifies CASSQERGASTGELFF.

The chain joins TRBV2 to TRBJ1-2; 8 bases match TRBD1. V lost 6 bases to trimming and J lost 7 bases; unmatched junction nucleotides: 7. The CDR3 is made up of 13 amino acids. Germline CDR1 and CDR2: SNHLY and FYNNEI. CDR3 sequence: CASRAGGASGYTF. In nucleotides, the CDR3 is TGTGCCAGCAGGGCAGGGGGCGCGAGTGGCTACACCTTC. Filled out from reference TRBV2 and TRBJ1-2, the complete variable domain reads EPEVTQTPSHQVTQMGQEVILRCVPISNHLYFYWYRQILGQKVEFLVSFYNNEISEKSEIFDDQFSVERPDGSNFTLKIRSTKLEDSAMYFCASRAGGASGYTFGSGTRLTVV.

The rearrangement joins TRBV7-3 to TRBJ2-7; D is unresolved. This CDR3 region has 13 residues. V was shortened by 0 bases and J by 5 bases, with 8 bases between the two germline ends. Germline V lookup: CDR1 SGHTA, CDR2 FQGTGA. The CDR3 DNA follows: TGTGCCAGCAGCTTAACGTATACGGACGAGCAGTACTTC. It yields the protein CASSLTYTDEQYF.

J is TRBJ1-1 and V is TRBV29-1, with D possibly being TRBD1 (5 bases). The CDR3 spans 13 residues. V was cut by 2 bases and J by 7 bases, with 14 bases left in between. Germline-derived CDR1 and CDR2 are SQVTM and ANQGSEA. In DNA form, the CDR3 reads TGCAGCGTTGAATATGGGGGGGGGTTTGAAGCTTTCTTT. Its translation is CSVEYGGGFEAFF.

In this sample, this clone turned up once. The chain carries TRBV11-2 and TRBJ1-2; D is uncertain. The CDR3 contains 12 residues. From germline, CDR1 is SGHAT and CDR2 FQNNGV. The V end lost 3 bases, the J end lost 8 bases, and 10 bases lay between the germline ends. The CDR3 is CASSFNNNGYTF. CDR3 coding DNA: TGTGCCAGCAGCTTTAACAATAACGGCTACACCTTC.

This chain joins TRBV7-9 and TRBJ2-5, with unresolved D. The DNA end favors TRBJ2-7, so the J call may be wrong. The CDR3 totals 12 residues. Germline CDR1 SEHNR, CDR2 FQNEAQ (reference sequence). The CDR3 loop reads CASSRIFYEQYF. Here the CDR3 DNA reads TGTGCCAGCAGCCGAATATTCTACGAGCAGTACTTC.

The chain links TRBV13 to TRBJ2-2, with D perhaps TRBD2 (5 bases). Per germline, CDR1 PRHDT and CDR2 FYEKMQ (reference sequence). CDR3 length: 13 amino acids. Trimming removed 0 bases from V and 7 bases from J, with 6 bases in between. The CDR3 bases are TGTGCCAGCAGCTTAGGGAGGGACGGGGAGCTGTTTTTT. Its translation: CASSLGRDGELFF.

This clone was detected only a few times. The V gene is TRBV5-1, the J gene TRBJ2-7; 10 bases match TRBD1. J was trimmed by 3 bases and V by 4 bases; bases with no gene match: 4. The CDR3 loop spans 14 amino acids. CDR1 and CDR2 from the germline V gene are SGHRS and YFSETQ. The CDR3 region is CASSVDRGFYEQYF. CDR3 DNA: TGCGCCAGCAGCGTGGACAGGGGGTTCTACGAGCAGTACTTC.

V usage is TRBV19 and J usage is TRBJ1-2; TRBD1 aligns across 10 bases. After removal of 5 bases from V and 8 bases from J, the junction contained 8 bases not matched to a gene. CDR3 length equals 14 residues. The germline gives CDR1 LNHDA, CDR2 SQIVND (reference sequence). Here the CDR3 reads CASSFRDRGGGYTF. The CDR3 nucleotides read TGTGCCAGTAGTTTCCGGGACAGGGGAGGAGGCTACACCTTC.

The rearrangement uses TRBV6-5 and TRBJ2-7; no reliable D call. CDR3 length: 13 amino acids. Trimming took off 6 bases at V and 0 bases at J, with 9 bases between the two ends. Germline V gene sequence: CDR1 MNHEY, CDR2 SVGAGI. The CDR3 is CASSEYSSYEQYF. DNA of the CDR3: TGTGCCAGCAGCGAATATAGCTCCTACGAGCAGTACTTC.

V gene TRBV18 combines with J gene TRBJ1-1, with a weak D call TRBD1 (6 bases). V was pared by 2 bases and J by 10 bases, with 11 bases between. This CDR3 has 12 amino acids. Germline V CDR1 and CDR2: KGHSH, LQKENI. The CDR3 sequence is CASSPMTRGAFF. CDR3 DNA: TGTGCCAGCTCACCAATGACCAGGGGAGCTTTCTTT.

This clone was detected a few times. V usage is TRBV28 and J usage is TRBJ1-5; no clear D gene. With 5 bases removed from V and 3 bases from J, the gap between germline ends came to 14 bases. CDR1 is MDHEN, CDR2 SYDVKM, per germline. The CDR3 is made up of 15 amino acids. Written as DNA, the CDR3 is TGTGCCAGCAGTAGAAGGAGACTATCCAATCAGCCCCAGCATTTT. Its protein product is CASSRRRLSNQPQHF.

The chain recombines TRBV2 with TRBJ2-1; D may be TRBD1 (5 bases). Between the trimmed V and J ends, which lost 6 bases and 0 bases, there was a span of 9 bases. Germline assignment: CDR1 SNHLY and CDR2 FYNNEI. The CDR3 covers 14 residues. CDR3 nucleotide sequence: TGTGCCAGCAGACAGGATGTCTCCTACAATGAGCAGTTCTTC. It codes for CASRQDVSYNEQFF.

The gene calls are TRBV9 and TRBJ2-3, with 7 bases fitting TRBD1. J lost 1 base, V lost 1 base, and 3 bases had no gene match. The CDR3 is 15 amino acids. Germline assignment: CDR1 SGDLS and CDR2 YYNGEE. CDR3 region: CASSVQGVRTDTQYF. Here the CDR3 DNA reads TGTGCCAGCAGCGTACAGGGGGTCCGCACAGATACGCAGTATTTT.